Listed here are 26 T cell receptor beta chains from one sample, sequenced in a study of CD8+ T cells in alopecia areata. Extracted RNA was reverse transcribed, and the resulting cDNA served as sequencing template. Only in-frame clones appear in the TCRdb table, and some are missing; sequencing was by immunoSEQ multiplex PCR. The sample contains around 300,000 clones, none of them singletons. Markers used for sorting pooled cutaneous lymph node cells were CD4, CD8alpha, NKG2D, NKG2ACE and others. The material sequenced was CD4+ T cells sorted from a lymph node. Receptors originate from a C3H/HeJ mouse with alopecia areata. MHC haplotype here: H2-k.

Worth noting for this clone: Gene names and germline match the mouse. With the read ending 4 residues before the CDR3 end, the germline J gene is used to fill in that end. Other DNA sequences from this sample encode an identical CDR3 as well. The genes are TRBV13-2 and TRBJ2-1, with 9 bases lining up with TRBD2. Trimming cost V 0 bases and J 0 bases; bases outside gene matches: 1. The germline gives CDR1 NNHNN, CDR2 SYGAGS (reference sequence). The CDR3 sequence is 16 residues long. The CDR3 region is CASGDAWGGNYAEQFF. The covered CDR3 bases are TGTGCCAGCGGTGATGCCTGGGGGGGTAACTATGCT.

A note on this clone: Gene names refer to mouse genes. Coverage ceases 4 residues before the CDR3 finishes, and the germline J gene fills in the end. The chain links TRBV1 to TRBJ1-1; D is possibly TRBD1 (6 bases). Germline loops: CDR1 NSQYPW, CDR2 LRSPGD (reference sequence). The CDR3 is made up of 13 amino acids. Here the CDR3 reads CTCSPGGAGEVFF. The covered CDR3 bases are TGCACCTGCAGTCCTGGGGGGGCGGGA.

This clone was counted a few times. Mouse gene names and germline throughout. The sequence runs out 4 residues before the end of the CDR3; the remainder is reconstructed from the germline J gene. This sample also contains other DNA sequences that code for the same CDR3. The chain couples TRBV13-1 to TRBJ2-2; 7 bases match TRBD1. This CDR3 contains 15 residues. CDR1 is NSHNY and CDR2 is SYGAGN in the germline V gene. Unmatched junction bases numbered 4, after V lost 5 bases and J lost 0 bases. CDR3 sequence reads: CASSSGGANTGQLYF. The sequenced CDR3 bases are TGTGCCAGCAGCTCAGGGGGAGCAAACACCGGG.

Points on this clone: Mouse gene names and germline throughout. The CDR3 is cut off 4 residues early in the read; its end comes from the germline J gene. This chain uses TRBV31 with TRBJ2-5; D is perhaps TRBD2 (6 bases). The CDR3 covers 13 residues. Per the germline V gene, CDR1 is GKSSPN and CDR2 is SITVG. Trimming took off 1 base at V and 2 bases at J, with 7 bases between the two ends. CDR3 DNA (partial): TGTGCCTGGAGTCATGGGGGCCAAGAC. Its protein is CAWSHGGQD. From start to end, the CDR3 is CAWSHGGQDTQYF.

This clone was observed a handful of times. Germline and genes: mouse. The read is 4 residues too short to cover the CDR3 end, so that end is filled in from the germline J gene. This same CDR3 is encoded by further DNA sequences in the sample. The chain combines TRBV19 with TRBJ2-1; possibly TRBD2 for D (7 bases). There are 14 residues in the CDR3. Germline CDR1 reads FNHDT; CDR2 reads SITEND (reference sequence). The V gene lost 0 bases and the J gene lost 5 bases, with 9 bases spanning the gap. The CDR3 bases that were read are TGTGCCAGCAGTATAGGGGGGGCAAATGCT. Translated, it gives CASSIGGANA. The CDR3 reads in full as CASSIGGANAEQFF.

This clone came up a few times. Gene names and germline match the mouse. The read terminates 4 residues ahead of where the CDR3 ends, so the germline J gene completes it. The chain links TRBV13-1 to TRBJ2-1; 12 nucleotides agree with TRBD2. With V trimmed by 5 bases and J by 6 bases, 6 bases remained unmatched. The CDR3 consists of 15 residues. Germline CDR1 and CDR2: NSHNY and SYGAGN. The CDR3 loop reads CASSPGLGGRAEQFF. The covered CDR3 bases are TGTGCCAGCAGCCCGGGACTGGGGGGTCGTGCT.

This clone was seen only a few times. Gene names follow the mouse nomenclature. The CDR3 goes on 4 residues after the read ends, and that part is filled in from the germline J gene. Other DNA sequences within the sample encode an identical CDR3. V gene TRBV5 combines with J gene TRBJ2-5, with D tentatively TRBD1 (5 bases). The CDR3 extends over 13 amino acids. CDR1 is LGHNA, CDR2 YNLKQL, per germline (reference sequence). CDR3 region: CASSQDRGDTQYF. CDR3 DNA (partial): TGTGCCAGCAGCCAAGATAGGGGAGAC.

Only a few counts were recorded for this clone. Genes and germline come from the mouse. Coverage ceases 4 residues before the CDR3 finishes, and the germline J gene fills in the end. This sample also contains other DNA sequences that code for the same CDR3. The chain couples TRBV19 to TRBJ2-3, with D possibly being TRBD2 (7 bases). V lost 5 bases and J 3 bases, leaving 10 bases between the germline ends. The CDR3 spans 13 residues. Germline CDR1 and CDR2: FNHDT and SITEND (reference sequence). CDR3 DNA, as far as it was read: TGTGCCAGCAGCCCGGGGGGCGCAGAA. Translation: CASSPGGAE. The CDR3 reads in full as CASSPGGAETLYF. Supplemented by reference TRBV19 and TRBJ2-3, the full variable domain reads GGIITQTPKFLIGQEGQKLTLKCQQNFNHDTMYWYRQDSGKGLRLIYYSITENDLQKGDLSEGYDASREKKSSFSLTVTSAQKNEMAVFLCASSPGGAETLYFGSGTRLTVL.

This clone was detected a few times. Gene names are the mouse ones. The CDR3 extends 4 residues past the end of the read, so its final part is completed from the germline J gene. The identical CDR3 is also encoded by other nucleotide sequences in the sample. The chain links TRBV13-2 to TRBJ2-7, with TRBD2 identical over 8 bases. V lost 3 bases and J lost 0; bases outside the gene matches: 2. The CDR3 contains 14 residues. Germline CDR1 reads NNHNN; CDR2 reads SYGAGS (reference sequence). The CDR3 sequence is CASGGGLGSYEQYF. CDR3 DNA (partial): TGTGCCAGCGGTGGTGGACTGGGCTCCTAT.

Comments on this clone: Gene names are the mouse ones. From the germline J gene comes the end of the CDR3, since the read stops 4 residues before it. In the same sample, other DNA sequences code for this CDR3. The gene calls are TRBV31 and TRBJ2-5; D is perhaps TRBD1 (6 bases). The V gene lost 3 bases and the J gene lost 0 bases, with 7 bases spanning the gap. Germline values: CDR1 GKSSPN, CDR2 SITVG. CDR3 length equals 13 residues. The sequenced CDR3 bases are TGTGCCTGGAGCGGGACAAACCAAGAC. It codes for CAWSGTNQD. The whole CDR3 protein reads CAWSGTNQDTQYF.

Comment on this clone: Gene and germline names: mouse. The CDR3 DNA, read in part, is TGTGCCAGCAGCCAAGCCGGGACAGGGGGCCTCTCCTCCTAT. As protein: CASSQAGTGGLSSY. In full, the CDR3 is CASSQAGTGGLSSYEQYF. The chain combines TRBV5 with TRBJ2-7; the match to TRBD1 covers 12 bases. The read terminates 4 residues before the CDR3 end, so the remaining end is supplied by the germline J gene. V dropped 1 base and J dropped 0; count of bases not matched to a gene: 7. Germline V gene data show CDR1 as LGHNA and CDR2 as YNLKQL (reference sequence). The CDR3 is 18 residues long.

Only a few counts were recorded for this clone. Mouse gene names apply. The CDR3 is cut off 4 residues early in the read; its end comes from the germline J gene. Other DNA sequences in the sample encode the same CDR3. The J gene is TRBJ1-2, the V gene TRBV13-2; 7 bases align to TRBD1. Trimming removed 2 bases from V and 4 bases from J; junction bases left unmatched: 2. CDR1 and CDR2 (germline): NNHNN, SYGAGS (reference sequence). This CDR3 is 13 amino acids long. Here the CDR3 reads CASGETGVSDYTF. The CDR3 bases that were read are TGTGCCAGCGGTGAAACAGGGGTCTCC.

Of note for this clone: Genes and germline come from the mouse. The DNA ends 4 residues before the CDR3 does, and the rest of the CDR3 is filled in from the germline J gene. This rearrangement joins TRBV1 to TRBJ2-5; 7 bases align to TRBD1. CDR3 size: 13 residues. Germline V gene lookup returns CDR1 NSQYPW and CDR2 LRSPGD (reference sequence). The CDR3 sequence is CTCSATQGDTQYF. The covered CDR3 bases are TGCACCTGCAGTGCCACACAGGGGGAC.

This clone was observed a few times. Gene names and germline refer to mouse. The CDR3 here is CASSQESTGMNTLYF. Partial CDR3 DNA: TGTGCCAGCAGCCAAGAATCGACAGGGATGAAC. The chain carries TRBV5 and TRBJ2-4; 7 positions agree with TRBD1. Read coverage stops 4 residues before the CDR3 terminus; the germline J gene supplies the remainder. The V gene's germline CDR1 is LGHNA and CDR2 YNLKQL (reference sequence). The CDR3 has 15 residues.

There are many counts of this clone. Gene names follow the mouse nomenclature. The CDR3 goes on 4 residues after the read ends, and that part is filled in from the germline J gene. The chain employs TRBV19 and TRBJ2-3; TRBD2 is a possible D gene (6 bases). Per the germline V gene, CDR1 is FNHDT and CDR2 is SITEND (reference sequence). V gave up 2 bases and J gave up 1 base, with 11 bases separating them. This CDR3 comprises 15 residues. This CDR3 reads CASSMWGSGAETLYF. Partial CDR3 DNA: TGTGCCAGCAGTATGTGGGGGTCTGGTGCAGAA. The full variable domain, rest sourced from reference TRBV19 and TRBJ2-3, is GGIITQTPKFLIGQEGQKLTLKCQQNFNHDTMYWYRQDSGKGLRLIYYSITENDLQKGDLSEGYDASREKKSSFSLTVTSAQKNEMAVFLCASSMWGSGAETLYFGSGTRLTVL.

This clone has only a few counts. Germline and genes: mouse. Read sequence stops 4 residues before the CDR3 end, and the germline J gene provides the missing end. Distinct nucleotide sequences in the sample also encode this CDR3. This chain links TRBV5 with TRBJ2-1, with D possibly TRBD1 on 6 matching bases. Trimming shortened V by 4 bases and J by 4 bases, and 11 bases separated the two germline ends. In germline, CDR1 is LGHNA, CDR2 YNLKQL (reference sequence). The CDR3 length is 14 residues. Partial CDR3 DNA: TGTGCCAGCAGCCCCGGGACACCGTATGCT. This translates into CASSPGTPYA. The CDR3 in its entirety is CASSPGTPYAEQFF.

This clone was detected only a few times. The genes and germline here are from mouse. The missing CDR3 end, 4 residues past where the read stops, is filled in from the germline J gene. The chain carries TRBV13-1 and TRBJ2-5, with D maybe TRBD2 (5 bases). The CDR3 has 15 amino acids. The V and J ends lost 2 bases and 0 bases respectively, with 10 bases between them. Germline V lookup: CDR1 NSHNY, CDR2 SYGAGN. The part of the CDR3 DNA that was read is TGTGCCAGCAGTGACACTGGCGTTAACCAAGAC. It encodes CASSDTGVNQD. The entire CDR3 sequence reads CASSDTGVNQDTQYF.

As to this clone: Gene names follow the mouse nomenclature. The read terminates 4 residues before the CDR3 end, so the remaining end is supplied by the germline J gene. Other DNA sequences in the same sample also yield this CDR3. The chain uses TRBV31 and TRBJ2-3; TRBD2 aligns across 8 bases. The CDR3 consists of 13 residues. V trimming: 4 bases; J trimming: 3 bases; junction bases outside the gene matches: 3. The germline V gene has CDR1 GKSSPN and CDR2 SITVG. CDR3 loop: CAWTGGSAETLYF. Partial CDR3 DNA: TGTGCCTGGACTGGGGGGAGCGCAGAA. The complete variable domain, with remaining parts taken from reference TRBV31 and TRBJ2-3, reads AQTIHQWPVAEIKAVGSPLSLGCTIKGKSSPNLYWYWQATGGTLQQLFYSITVGQVESVVQLNLSASRPKDDQFILSTEKLLLSHSGFYLCAWTGGSAETLYFGSGTRLTVL.

As concerns this clone: Genes here carry mouse names. Read data end 4 residues before the CDR3 end; the end is taken from the germline J gene. V usage is TRBV29 and J usage is TRBJ1-2; unclear D gene. The CDR3 is 15 residues long. The germline V gene has CDR1 MSHET and CDR2 SYDVDS. V was clipped by 2 bases and J by 0 bases, with 10 bases between them. The part of the CDR3 DNA that was read is TGTGCTAGCAGTTTAAGCTGGAGGTCAAACTCC. Translating it yields CASSLSWRSNS. In full, the CDR3 is CASSLSWRSNSDYTF.

There are a few counts of this clone. Mouse gene names apply. The CDR3 end falls 3 residues outside the read, so it is completed with the germline J gene. V gene TRBV13-3 combines with J gene TRBJ1-6, with TRBD1 identical over 7 bases. TRBJ1-6 is an open reading frame, and its role is uncertain. This CDR3 spans 16 amino acids. The V and J ends lost 3 bases and 4 bases, in that order; junction bases with no gene match: 7. CDR1 is NNHDY and CDR2 is SYVADS in the germline V gene. CDR3 in amino acids: CASSGPRQGYNSPLYF. CDR3 DNA (partial): TGTGCCAGCAGTGGCCCCAGACAGGGATATAATTCGCCC.

This clone was seen only a few times. Mouse germline and gene names are used. The read stops 4 residues short of the end of the CDR3; the missing end is completed from the germline J gene. The genes are TRBV5 and TRBJ2-5, with 7 nucleotides matching TRBD1. J was trimmed by 3 bases and V by 0 bases; bases with no gene match: 3. Per germline, CDR1 LGHNA and CDR2 YNLKQL (reference sequence). The CDR3 is made up of 15 amino acids. CDR3: CASSQEGQTQDTQYF. Incomplete CDR3 DNA: TGTGCCAGCAGCCAAGAGGGACAGACACAAGAC.

This clone was found a few times. Here the gene names and germline are mouse. Read sequence stops 4 residues before the CDR3 end, and the germline J gene provides the missing end. This chain uses TRBV13-3 with TRBJ2-5; D is possibly TRBD2 (5 bases). Germline CDR1 NNHDY, CDR2 SYVADS. V was shortened by 4 bases and J by 2 bases, with 5 bases between the two germline ends. The CDR3 sequence is 12 residues long. Incomplete CDR3 DNA: TGTGCCAGCAGTCTGGGCCAAGAC. Its protein is CASSLGQD. The whole CDR3 is CASSLGQDTQYF.

This clone was picked up many times. The gene names here belong to mouse. Read coverage stops 4 residues before the CDR3 terminus; the germline J gene supplies the remainder. The sample has other DNA sequences that encode this CDR3 too. The J gene is TRBJ2-2, the V gene TRBV12-1, with D perhaps TRBD2 (6 bases). The CDR3 covers 15 residues. Trimming left V 0 bases short and J 1 base short, with 8 bases between. Germline loops: CDR1 SGHSN, CDR2 HYEKVE. The CDR3 bases that were read are TGTGCCAGCTCTCTCCCGGGGGGAAACACCGGG. Translated, it gives CASSLPGGNTG. The complete CDR3 protein is CASSLPGGNTGQLYF.

Only a few counts were recorded for this clone. Gene names and germline match the mouse. The CDR3 end lies 4 residues beyond the end of the read and is filled in from the germline J gene. The V gene is TRBV19, the J gene TRBJ2-5, with D perhaps TRBD1 (5 bases). V lost 4 bases to trimming and J lost 0 bases, with 12 bases between them. This CDR3 has 15 amino acids. The germline CDR1 and CDR2 sequences are FNHDT and SITEND (reference sequence). The CDR3 bases that were read are TGTGCCAGCAGTCCAGGGAGGTGGAACCAAGAC. It translates to CASSPGRWNQD. The full-length CDR3 reads as CASSPGRWNQDTQYF. The whole variable domain, filled in from reference TRBV19 and TRBJ2-5, reads GGIITQTPKFLIGQEGQKLTLKCQQNFNHDTMYWYRQDSGKGLRLIYYSITENDLQKGDLSEGYDASREKKSSFSLTVTSAQKNEMAVFLCASSPGRWNQDTQYFGPGTRLLVL.

Comment on this clone: Mouse gene names and germline throughout. The DNA ends 4 residues before the CDR3 does, and the rest of the CDR3 is filled in from the germline J gene. This chain connects TRBV13-1 to TRBJ2-7; possibly TRBD1 for D (7 bases). The CDR3 runs to 13 residues. Germline V gene data show CDR1 as NSHNY and CDR2 as SYGAGN. This CDR3 reads CASSEKGAYEQYF. The CDR3 bases that were read are TGTGCCAGCAGTGAGAAGGGGGCTTAT.

This clone was seen only a few times. Gene names are mouse gene names. Read coverage stops 4 residues before the CDR3 terminus; the germline J gene supplies the remainder. The V and J genes are TRBV19 and TRBJ1-1; D is undetermined. CDR1 and CDR2 from the germline V gene are FNHDT and SITEND (reference sequence). This CDR3 has 12 amino acids. V was trimmed by 4 bases and J by 1 base, leaving 5 bases between them. The CDR3 spells CASSRLNTEVFF. CDR3 DNA, as far as it was read: TGTGCCAGCAGTCGACTGAACACA.